The entry that follows covers one TCR beta chain sequence. The sample belongs to a study of blood T cell repertoires in COVID-19. About the research overall: PBMCs, B-cell-depleted T cells, or T cells were the source of the cDNA or gDNA that made up the material.

Per the authors' pipeline: It was from reference gene primer amplification that nucleated cell counts were estimated. The assay was immunoSEQ multiplex PCR, and TCRdb's table has in-frame clones only and misses some. The V and J calls and clone size are taken from that table; D and trimming were inferred from the DNA. Among about 70,000 clones listed, 75% to 85% were seen once. Sequenced input: peripheral blood. The receptor was isolated from a human donor in a cohort sampled during active COVID-19.

The CDR3 nucleotides are TGTGCCAGCAGCCGGAGGGACACTGAAGCTTTCTTT. This translates into CASSRRDTEAFF. The gene calls are TRBV5-4 and TRBJ1-1; D unresolved. Trimming took off 4 bases at V and 3 bases at J, with 7 bases between the two ends. Per the germline V gene, CDR1 is SGHNT and CDR2 is YYREEE (reference sequence). The CDR3 totals 12 residues.